This T cell receptor (beta chain) was found in a study of CD8 T cells in Susac syndrome. The ends were cut back, 3 bases at V and 7 bases at J, with 13 bases in the middle. The CDR3 extends over 13 amino acids. The germline gives CDR1 SQVTM, CDR2 ANQGSEA. cDNA came from around 0.5 to 1 ug RNA primed by random hexamers. Across 54 Vbeta and 13 Jbeta, immunoSEQ multiplex PCR amplified TCR beta CDR3. TCRdb independently ran MiXCR on the immunoSEQ multiplex PCR reads; one entry per CDR3 protein. Here the sample spans some 100,000 distinct CDR3 sequences, roughly 95% being singletons. This clonotype was sampled from a human donor in good health. The chain carries TRBV29-1 and TRBJ2-1; D unclear. Material for sequencing was CD4+ T cells from PBMCs. The CDR3 protein is CSVDLQLANEQFF. In DNA form, the CDR3 reads TGCAGCGTTGATCTCCAGTTAGCAAATGAGCAGTTCTTC.